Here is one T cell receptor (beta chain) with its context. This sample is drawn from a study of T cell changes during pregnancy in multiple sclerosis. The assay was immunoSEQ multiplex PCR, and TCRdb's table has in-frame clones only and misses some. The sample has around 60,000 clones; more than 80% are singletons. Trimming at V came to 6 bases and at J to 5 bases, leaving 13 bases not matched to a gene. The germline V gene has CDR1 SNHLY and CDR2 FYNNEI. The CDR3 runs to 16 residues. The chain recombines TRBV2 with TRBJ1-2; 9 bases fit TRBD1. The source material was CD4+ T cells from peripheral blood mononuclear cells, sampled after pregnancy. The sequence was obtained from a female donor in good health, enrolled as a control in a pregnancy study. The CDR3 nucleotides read TGTGCCAGCAGGCCCTCCGGACAGGGGTTTCTATATGGCTACACCTTC. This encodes CASRPSGQGFLYGYTF. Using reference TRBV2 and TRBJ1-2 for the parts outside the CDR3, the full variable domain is EPEVTQTPSHQVTQMGQEVILRCVPISNHLYFYWYRQILGQKVEFLVSFYNNEISEKSEIFDDQFSVERPDGSNFTLKIRSTKLEDSAMYFCASRPSGQGFLYGYTFGSGTRLTVV.